The present entry profiles one T cell receptor (beta chain) with its context. The antigen remains unidentified. Between the trimmed V and J ends, which lost 8 bases and 5 bases, there was a span of 11 bases. Germline loops: CDR1 LNHDA, CDR2 SQIVND (reference sequence). The CDR3 has 12 amino acids. TCRdb's copy holds only in-frame clones and misses some; the assay was immunoSEQ multiplex PCR. The sample carries roughly 100,000 clones, roughly 86% recorded once. The sample belongs to a study of T cell responses to AZD1222 COVID-19 vaccine. Study-wide results and limits: The repertoires were collected only after the peak T cell response.

Specimen: peripheral blood, collected 28 days after the second dose of the MenACWY control vaccine. The chain links TRBV19 to TRBJ2-3, with D possibly being TRBD1 or TRBD2 (6 bases each). The receptor comes from an adult who received the MenACWY meningococcal vaccine as a control. CDR3 bases: TGTGCCAGTGGGGGGCTGGGAGATACGCAGTATTTT. Protein sequence: CASGGLGDTQYF.